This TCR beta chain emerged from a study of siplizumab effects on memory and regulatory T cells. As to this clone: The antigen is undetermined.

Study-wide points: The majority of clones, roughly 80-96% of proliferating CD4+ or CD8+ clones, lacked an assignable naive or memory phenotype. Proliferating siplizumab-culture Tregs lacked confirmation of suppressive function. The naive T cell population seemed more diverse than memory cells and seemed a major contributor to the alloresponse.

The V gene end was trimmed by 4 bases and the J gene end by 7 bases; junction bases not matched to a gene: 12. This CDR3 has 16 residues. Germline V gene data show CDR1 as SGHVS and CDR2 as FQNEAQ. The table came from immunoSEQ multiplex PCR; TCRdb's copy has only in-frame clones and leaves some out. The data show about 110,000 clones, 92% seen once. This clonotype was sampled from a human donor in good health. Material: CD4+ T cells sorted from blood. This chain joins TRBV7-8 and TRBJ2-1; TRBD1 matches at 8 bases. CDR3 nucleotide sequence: TGTGCCAGCAGCTCGACCCGGGACAGGCGAATGAATGAGCAGTTCTTC. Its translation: CASSSTRDRRMNEQFF.